One sample yielded the 17 T cell receptor beta chains listed below, sequenced in a study of T-cell memory formation after mild COVID-19. TCRdb reprocessed the 5' RACE reads via MiXCR and lists one record per CDR3 protein. The table shows fewer than 350,000 distinct CDR3 sequences, with approximately 8.4% occurring only once. The sample was PBMCs or a T cell subset sorted from them (not recorded which). The receptors originated from a man younger than 35 who had mild COVID-19 (a few samples of this study predate the infection). Cell type and time point are not known.

This sequence joins TRBV12-3 or TRBV12-4 and TRBJ2-3, with D possibly matching TRBD2 (5 bases). V was pared by 6 bases and J by 4 bases, with 11 bases between. This CDR3 contains 13 residues. The chain's CDR3 is CASSPSEADTQYF. DNA for the CDR3: TGTGCCAGCAGCCCCTCGGAGGCAGATACGCAGTATTTT.

This chain uses TRBV6-4 with TRBJ2-3; D is uncertain. Looked up from germline, CDR1 is MRHNA and CDR2 is SNTAGT. Trimming pared 6 bases from V and 2 bases from J, leaving 12 bases between. The CDR3 consists of 14 residues. In DNA, the CDR3 is TGTGCCAGCAGGACATCTTACAACACAGATACGCAGTATTTT. The encoded protein is CASRTSYNTDTQYF.

V is TRBV5-1 and J is TRBJ2-1; D not resolved. Deletions cut 4 bases from V and 0 bases from J, with 2 bases between. Germline V gene sequence: CDR1 SGHRS, CDR2 YFSETQ. The CDR3 runs 12 residues. CDR3 DNA: TGCGCCAGCAGCAACTCCTACAATGAGCAGTTCTTC. Translated, it gives CASSNSYNEQFF.

This clonotype was seen many times. V usage is TRBV5-1 and J usage is TRBJ2-2, with D possibly matching TRBD2 (5 bases). Trimming left V 3 bases short and J 6 bases short, with 12 bases between. Germline V gene sequence: CDR1 SGHRS, CDR2 YFSETQ. This CDR3 has 14 amino acids. The CDR3 reads CASSWEQAAGELFF. In DNA, the CDR3 is TGCGCCAGCAGCTGGGAGCAGGCCGCCGGGGAGCTGTTTTTT.

CDR3: CASSLVGQSYGYTF. The CDR3 DNA sequence: TGCGCCAGCAGCTTGGTCGGCCAGTCCTATGGCTACACCTTC. The chain employs TRBV5-1 and TRBJ1-2; D gene ambiguous. The CDR3 loop spans 14 amino acids. V gave up 0 bases and J gave up 4 bases, with 10 bases separating them. CDR1 is SGHRS, CDR2 YFSETQ, per germline.

This clonotype has a count of ten or more. The genes are TRBV6-1 and TRBJ1-2; 12 bases are shared with TRBD1. This CDR3 has 17 amino acids. The V gene's germline CDR1 is MNHNS and CDR2 SASEGT. V dropped 7 bases and J dropped 7; count of bases not matched to a gene: 16. The chain's CDR3 is CASTSAGPGQGAVGYTF. The CDR3 nucleotides read TGTGCCAGCACTTCCGCGGGTCCGGGACAGGGGGCTGTTGGCTACACCTTC.

This clonotype was seen a few times. This chain connects TRBV5-5 to TRBJ2-5; D not resolved. Germline V gene data show CDR1 as SGHKS and CDR2 as YYEKEE (reference sequence). V lost 0 bases, J lost 2 bases, and 8 bases lay in between. This CDR3 is built from 14 residues. The CDR3 loop reads CASSLVGKQETQYF. Written as DNA, the CDR3 is TGTGCCAGCAGCTTGGTGGGGAAGCAAGAGACCCAGTACTTC.

The V and J genes are TRBV7-9 and TRBJ1-2; 7 bases are shared with TRBD1. CDR1 is SEHNR and CDR2 is FQNEAQ in the germline V gene (reference sequence). This CDR3 is built from 14 residues. Germline trimming cut 5 bases from V and 8 bases from J; bases unmatched to any gene: 11. The CDR3 reads CASSHSARGDGYTF. CDR3 nucleotide sequence: TGTGCCAGCAGCCACTCGGCCAGGGGGGACGGCTACACCTTC. Full variable domain (outside the CDR3, taken from reference TRBV7-9 and TRBJ1-2): DTGVSQNPRHKITKRGQNVTFRCDPISEHNRLYWYRQTLGQGPEFLTYFQNEAQLEKSRLLSDRFSAERPKGSFSTLEIQRTEQGDSAMYLCASSHSARGDGYTFGSGTRLTVV.

This clonotype was seen a handful of times. The chain couples TRBV5-1 to TRBJ1-1, with 7 bases lining up with TRBD1. The CDR3 spans 13 residues. Germline V gives CDR1 SGHRS, CDR2 YFSETQ. Trimming at V came to 4 bases and at J to 5 bases, leaving 5 bases not matched to a gene. The CDR3 loop is CASSPDRLTEAFF. The CDR3 DNA is TGCGCCAGCAGCCCGGACAGGTTGACTGAAGCTTTCTTT.

The genes are TRBV4-1 and TRBJ1-2, with no clear D. CDR3 length equals 15 residues. The germline V gene has CDR1 MGHRA and CDR2 YSYEKL. Trimming shortened V by 0 bases and J by 2 bases, and 10 bases separated the two germline ends. The CDR3 reads CASSQEARVNYGYTF. The DNA for the CDR3 is TGCGCCAGCAGCCAAGAGGCACGGGTAAACTATGGCTACACCTTC.

This clonotype occurred many times. The chain links TRBV5-4 to TRBJ2-1; TRBD2 matches 8 bases. Germline lookup yields CDR1 SGHNT and CDR2 YYREEE (reference sequence). J gave up 13 bases and V 0 bases, and 9 bases lay outside the gene matches. There are 14 residues in the CDR3. The CDR3 bases are TGTGCCAGCAGCTTGGGACTAGCGAGGAAGGATCAGTTCTTC. Translating gives CASSLGLARKDQFF.

This clonotype has only a few counts. The chain recombines TRBV6-6 with TRBJ2-5; 10 bases agree with TRBD1. Trimming at V came to 6 bases and at J to 5 bases, leaving 6 bases not matched to a gene. The CDR3 is 14 residues long. Germline V gene sequence: CDR1 MNHNY, CDR2 SVGAGI (reference sequence). Here the CDR3 DNA reads TGTGCCAGCAGAACTCCGGACAGGGGGGAGACCCAGTACTTC. It yields the protein CASRTPDRGETQYF.

This clonotype came up a few times. V is TRBV20-1 and J is TRBJ2-5; 12 nucleotides agree with TRBD2. V lost 5 bases and J lost 5; bases outside the gene matches: 9. CDR1 and CDR2 (germline): DFQATT, SNEGSKA (reference sequence). The CDR3 is 15 residues long. CDR3 sequence reads: CSAPGLAGLLETQYF. CDR3 DNA sequence: TGCAGTGCTCCCGGACTAGCGGGGTTGCTGGAGACCCAGTACTTC.

This clonotype was seen a few times. The rearrangement uses TRBV4-2 and TRBJ2-2; TRBD2 aligns across 8 bases. CDR1 is LGHNA and CDR2 is YNFKEQ in the germline V gene. V was clipped by 5 bases and J by 5 bases; unmatched bases: 4. This CDR3 spans 14 amino acids. DNA of the CDR3: TGTGCCAGCAGCGACGGGGGGGCAACCGGGGAGCTGTTTTTT. It encodes CASSDGGATGELFF.

This clonotype was counted many times. The gene calls are TRBV4-1 and TRBJ2-5; 10 bases fit TRBD2. The CDR3 extends over 16 amino acids. Germline loops: CDR1 MGHRA, CDR2 YSYEKL. V lost 1 base, J lost 5 bases, and 7 bases stayed unmatched. The CDR3 bases are TGCGCCAGCAGCCAAGGACTAGCGGGTCCCTGGGAGACCCAGTACTTC. It yields the protein CASSQGLAGPWETQYF.

The rearrangement joins TRBV5-1 to TRBJ2-2; no clear D gene. The V and J ends lost 0 bases and 3 bases respectively, with 6 bases between them. The CDR3 is 14 residues long. CDR1 and CDR2 from the germline V gene are SGHRS and YFSETQ. CDR3 region: CASSLAVDTGELFF. CDR3 DNA: TGCGCCAGCAGCTTGGCGGTAGACACCGGGGAGCTGTTTTTT.

The rearrangement links TRBV27 to TRBJ1-4, with D unclear. Germline assignment: CDR1 MNHEY and CDR2 SMNVEV (reference sequence). V lost 2 bases and J 2 bases, leaving 6 bases between the germline ends. The CDR3 spans 14 residues. CDR3 sequence (DNA): TGTGCCAGCAGTTTAACGGGGACTAATGAAAAACTGTTTTTT. Translating it yields CASSLTGTNEKLFF.